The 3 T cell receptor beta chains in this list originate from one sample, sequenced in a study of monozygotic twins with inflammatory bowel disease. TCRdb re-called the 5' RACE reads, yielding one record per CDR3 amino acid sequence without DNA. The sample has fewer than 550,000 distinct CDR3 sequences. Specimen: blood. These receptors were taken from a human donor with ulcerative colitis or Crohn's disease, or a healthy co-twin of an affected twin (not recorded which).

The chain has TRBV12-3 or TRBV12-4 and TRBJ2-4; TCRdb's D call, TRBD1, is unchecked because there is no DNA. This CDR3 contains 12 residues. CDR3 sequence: CASSAGRNIQYF.

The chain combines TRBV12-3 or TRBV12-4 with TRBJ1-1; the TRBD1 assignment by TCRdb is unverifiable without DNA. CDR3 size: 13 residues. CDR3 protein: CASRDRLNTEAFF.

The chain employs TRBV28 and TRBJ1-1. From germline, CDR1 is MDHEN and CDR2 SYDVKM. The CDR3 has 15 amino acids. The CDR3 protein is CATRGSGQGSTEAFF.